A single TCR beta chain is shown here with its context. The antigen this receptor binds is unknown. A junction end diverges from the germline sequence, so it may reflect a read error. The source of the sample is a study of tumor-infiltrating lymphocytes in primary liver carcinoma (dated by TCRdb to 2016 to 2017). About the full investigation: The five patients, three men and two women aged 30 to 69 years, had hepatocellular carcinoma (four) or combined HCC and intrahepatic cholangiocarcinoma (one). Each sample produced about 3.5 to 7.13 million productive TCRbeta reads, and read depth showed no significant difference between tissue types. The five patients had tumors of stage T1-T3 N0M0, with maximum diameters ranging from 4.2 to 10 cm. To link TCRbeta repertoire diversity to the local molecular phenotype, the 20 to 30 tumor region samples were profiled with Agilent mRNA microarrays. Technical replicate repertoires showed high reproducibility, with mean shared-clone rates approximately 0.89 and correlation coefficients above 0.95. A total of approximately 35 specimens from 5 patients underwent TCRbeta repertoire sequencing, comprising roughly 25 tumor regions, 5 adjacent noncancerous liver tissues and 5 peripheral blood samples. For each liver tumor, the study sampled five regions along with adjacent normal tissue and blood, and applied TCRbeta repertoire sequencing, expression microarrays and whole-exome sequencing.

Without any cell sorting, total RNA and DNA were extracted together from approximately 22-30 mg of bulk tissue using the AllPrep DNA/RNA mini kit. Between late 2015 and March 2016, about 5 patients in China with histopathologically diagnosed primary liver carcinoma had their tumors surgically resected. At the time of sampling, the patients had chronic HBV infection and had not received any treatment. Each tumor was sampled at five spatially separated regions: the tumor centre plus the superior, inferior, left-lateral and right-lateral poles. Histological examination found more than 75% viable tumor cells in every tumor sample. Each fresh piece of tumor and adjacent tissue was cut in two, with one half stored in RNAlater at -80 degrees C and the other half sent for histology. Counted from cysteine to phenylalanine, this CDR3 has 17 amino acids. Solely the CDR3 DNA is kept, with 51 bases framed from the first base. The germline V gene provides CDR1 SGHAT and CDR2 FQNNGV.

Using a constant-region primer and ProtoScript II reverse transcriptase, TCRbeta-specific cDNA was reverse-transcribed from 400 to 550 ng total RNA. Construction of the TCRbeta libraries relied on three nested rounds of multiplex PCR, following a slightly modified ARM-PCR procedure. Each of the first two PCR rounds ran for approximately 10 cycles and used multiplex TRBV1-TRBV30 forward primers together with a Cbeta reverse primer. Sample barcodes and Illumina adapters were attached in a final 25-cycle PCR using Deep VentR polymerase. Before sequencing, amplicons of 200-500 bp were purified from gel using a QIAquick gel extraction kit. An Illumina HiSeq 2500 was used to sequence the TCRbeta amplicons with 250-bp paired-end reads. The original methods were these. Quality trimming of reads was performed with Trimmomatic v0.33, and paired reads were merged with FLASH v1.2.11 so that full CDR3 sequences could be recovered. V, D and J germline segments were assigned to the rearranged TCRbeta sequences by MiGEC v1.2.1b. Clonotype statistics and Shannon-Wiener diversity indices were computed with VDJtools v1.0.0. To cut down on sampling bias, every analysis after diversity analysis relied on just the 250 most abundant clonotypes from each sample. TCRdb cleaned the public reads at Q25 with fastp, built clones with MiXCR and kept in-frame beta chains. Every distinct CDR3 protein forms one entry, paired with its most common genes and DNA. TCRdb, not the authors, supplied the V and J calls. For this sample there are fewer than 30,000 distinct CDR3 sequences; nearly 80% appear just once. The ten most abundant clones make up 40% to 50% of the sample.

What the authors observed across the whole study: Only about 7.5-25% of top clones were found in all five regions of a tumor, suggesting spatial heterogeneity of tumor-infiltrating T cells. Because the samples were bulk and unsorted, CD4+ and CD8+ T cell repertoires could not be compared. Repertoire overlap was found to be higher between tumor regions (mean roughly 36%) than between tumor-adjacent (roughly 17%) or tumor-blood (around 14%) pairs, consistent with antigen-driven expansion. Only the TCR beta chain was sequenced, which likely underestimates true repertoire diversity because unpaired alpha chains were not captured. A significantly larger repertoire fraction was made up by the top 250 clones in tumors than in blood (p = 0.039). The study included only a few patients, and the authors note findings should be validated in a larger study.

The sequence was collected from a man aged 35 to 55 with primary liver carcinoma and hepatitis B virus infection. The chain is made from TRBV11-2 and TRBJ2-3; TRBD1 aligns with 10 central bases. Sequenced sample: liver tumor tissue from sampling region 3. Sample cell subset or site, as interpreted from the label and publication: tumor region T3, left-lateral pole. In nucleotide form, the sequence is TGTACCAGCAGCTTAGATCTTGGGACAGGGGCTAGCGATACGCAGTATTTT. This codes for CTSSLDLGTGASDTQYF.